These 2 T cell receptor beta chains originate from one sample sequenced in a study of vaccination effects on CD4 cells after COVID-19. Sequencing followed a ViraFEST assay step that expanded antigen-specific CD4+ T cells with viral peptide pools. Researchers isolated CD4+ T cells once about 11 days of culture had elapsed. Vaccine recipients had no previous SARS-CoV-2 infection; their nucleocapsid antibodies were negative. Their target antigens are unknown. Repertoires were generated with immunoSEQ multiplex PCR, while TCRdb's copy carries only in-frame clones and drops some. The table lists approximately 68,000 clones, about 78% of them singletons. This material consisted of CD4+ T cells from PBMCs cultured with SARS-CoV-2 spike peptides, taken before COVID-19 vaccination. Receptors were obtained from a human donor who received a COVID-19 vaccine.

This chain joins TRBV7-2 and TRBJ2-1, with 9 bases matching TRBD2. CDR1 and CDR2 (germline): SGHTA, FQGNSA. J lost 9 bases, V lost 1 base, and 10 bases had no gene match. The CDR3 consists of 16 residues. CDR3 loop: CASSLVSSGVNIEQFF. Here the CDR3 DNA reads TGTGCCAGCAGCTTAGTGTCTAGCGGGGTTAACATTGAGCAGTTCTTC.

The chain links TRBV5-6 to TRBJ1-2; D is undetermined. The CDR3 covers 15 residues. Germline values: CDR1 SGHDT, CDR2 YYEEEE. V lost 4 bases and J 4 bases, leaving 17 bases between the germline ends. CDR3 in amino acids: CASSPSGPSLYGYTF. In DNA, the CDR3 is TGTGCCAGCAGCCCTAGCGGACCTTCCCTCTATGGCTACACCTTC.